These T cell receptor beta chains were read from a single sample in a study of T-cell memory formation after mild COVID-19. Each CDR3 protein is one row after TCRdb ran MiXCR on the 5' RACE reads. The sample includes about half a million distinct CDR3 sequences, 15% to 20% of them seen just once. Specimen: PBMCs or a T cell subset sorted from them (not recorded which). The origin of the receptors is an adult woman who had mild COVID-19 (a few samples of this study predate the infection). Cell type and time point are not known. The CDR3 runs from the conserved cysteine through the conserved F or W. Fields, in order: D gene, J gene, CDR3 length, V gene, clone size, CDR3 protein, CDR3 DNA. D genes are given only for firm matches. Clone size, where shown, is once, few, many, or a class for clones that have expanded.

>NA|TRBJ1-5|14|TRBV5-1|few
CASSLAGPGQPQHF
TGCGCCAGCAGCTTGGCCGGTCCCGGTCAGCCCCAGCATTTT
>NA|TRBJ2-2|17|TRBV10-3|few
CAISELSGPPNTGELFF
TGTGCCATCAGTGAGCTGTCGGGACCTCCGAACACCGGGGAGCTGTTTTTT
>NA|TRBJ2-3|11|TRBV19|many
CASSIGDTQYF
TGTGCCAGCAGTATTGGAGATACGCAGTATTTT
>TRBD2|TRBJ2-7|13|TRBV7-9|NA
CASSPPSGSEQYF
TGTGCCAGCAGCCCTCCTAGCGGGAGCGAGCAGTACTTC
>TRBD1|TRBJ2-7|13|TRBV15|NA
CATSGGQVDEQYF
TGTGCCACCAGCGGGGGACAGGTGGACGAGCAGTACTTC
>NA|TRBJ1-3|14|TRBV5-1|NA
CASSLVGTGNTIYF
TGCGCCAGCAGCTTGGTGGGGACTGGAAACACCATATATTTT
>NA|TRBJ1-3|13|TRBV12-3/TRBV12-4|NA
CASSLNSGNTIYF
TGTGCCAGCAGTTTAAACTCTGGAAACACCATATATTTT
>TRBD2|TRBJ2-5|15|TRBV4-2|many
CASSPGTSGQETQYF
TGTGCCAGCAGTCCGGGGACTAGCGGACAAGAGACCCAGTACTTC
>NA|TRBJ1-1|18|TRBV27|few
CASSLSMLGAPMNTEAFF
TGTGCCAGCAGTTTATCGATGTTGGGGGCTCCTATGAACACTGAAGCTTTCTTT
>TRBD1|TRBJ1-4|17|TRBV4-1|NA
CASSQADRGLDNEKLFF
TGCGCCAGCAGCCAAGCGGACAGGGGACTGGATAATGAAAAACTGTTTTTT
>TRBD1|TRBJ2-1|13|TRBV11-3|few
CASTRTGSSEQFF
TGTGCCAGCACTCGGACAGGCTCAAGTGAGCAGTTCTTC
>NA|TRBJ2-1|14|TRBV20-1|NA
CSAPSLVDYNEQFF
TGCAGTGCTCCTTCGCTCGTTGATTACAATGAGCAGTTCTTC
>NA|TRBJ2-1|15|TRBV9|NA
CASSPWASSNNEQFF
TGTGCCAGCAGCCCCTGGGCTAGTTCTAACAATGAGCAGTTCTTC
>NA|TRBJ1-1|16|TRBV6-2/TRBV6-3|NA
CASSSHPGNLNTEAFF
TGTGCCAGCAGTTCCCATCCGGGGAATCTGAACACTGAAGCTTTCTTT
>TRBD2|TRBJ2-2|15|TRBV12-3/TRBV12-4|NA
CASSGLAGRTGELFF
TGTGCCAGCAGCGGACTAGCGGGGCGTACCGGGGAGCTGTTTTTT
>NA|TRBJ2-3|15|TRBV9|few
CASSVGDSRADTQYF
TGTGCCAGCAGCGTAGGGGACTCGCGGGCAGATACGCAGTATTTT
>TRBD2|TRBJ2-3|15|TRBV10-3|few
CAIKERGSTTDTQYF
TGTGCCATCAAGGAGCGGGGGAGTACCACAGATACGCAGTATTTT
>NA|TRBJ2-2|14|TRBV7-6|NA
CASSLGQEVGELFF
TGTGCCAGCAGCTTAGGACAGGAGGTCGGGGAGCTGTTTTTT
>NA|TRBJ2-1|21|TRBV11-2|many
CASSLKAGRAPTMSPYNEQFF
TGTGCCAGCAGCTTAAAGGCGGGGCGAGCTCCTACAATGAGTCCCTACAATGAGCAGTTCTTC
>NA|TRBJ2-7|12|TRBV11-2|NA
CASMVVPLEQYF
TGTGCCAGCATGGTGGTCCCCCTGGAGCAGTACTTC
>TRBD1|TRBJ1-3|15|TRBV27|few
CASSPGTVTGNTIYF
TGTGCCAGCAGTCCAGGGACAGTGACTGGAAACACCATATATTTT
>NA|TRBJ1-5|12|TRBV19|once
CASSPHNQPQHF
TGTGCCAGTAGTCCCCACAATCAGCCCCAGCATTTT